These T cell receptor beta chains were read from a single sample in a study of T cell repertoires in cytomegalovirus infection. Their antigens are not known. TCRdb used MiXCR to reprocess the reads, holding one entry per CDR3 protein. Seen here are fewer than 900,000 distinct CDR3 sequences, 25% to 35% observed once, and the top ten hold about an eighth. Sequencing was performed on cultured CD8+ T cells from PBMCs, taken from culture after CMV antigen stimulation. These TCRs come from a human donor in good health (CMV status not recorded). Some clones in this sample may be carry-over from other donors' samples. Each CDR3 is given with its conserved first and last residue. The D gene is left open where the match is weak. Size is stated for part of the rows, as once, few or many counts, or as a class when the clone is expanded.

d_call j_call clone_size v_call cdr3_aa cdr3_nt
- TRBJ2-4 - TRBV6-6 CASSYEQERQKNIQYF TGTGCCAGCAGTTACGAACAGGAACGACAAAAAAACATTCAGTACTTC
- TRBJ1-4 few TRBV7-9 CASSGTGFKLFF TGTGCCAGCAGCGGTACAGGGTTCAAACTGTTTTTT
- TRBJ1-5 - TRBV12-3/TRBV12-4 CASSPASKQPQHF TGTGCCAGCAGTCCCGCAAGCAAGCAGCCCCAGCATTTT
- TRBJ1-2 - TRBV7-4 CASSQTDRDQEDPYTF TGTGCCAGCAGCCAGACAGACAGAGACCAAGAGGACCCGTACACCTTC
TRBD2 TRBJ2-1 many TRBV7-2 CASSFGLAGSSYNEQFF TGTGCCAGCAGCTTCGGACTAGCGGGGAGCTCCTACAATGAGCAGTTCTTC
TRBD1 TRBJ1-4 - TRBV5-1 CASSLGQARPNEKLFF TGCGCCAGCAGCCTAGGACAGGCCCGACCTAATGAAAAACTGTTTTTT
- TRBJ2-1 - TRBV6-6 CASNGFDSYNEQFF TGTGCCAGCAACGGGTTCGACTCCTACAATGAGCAGTTCTTC
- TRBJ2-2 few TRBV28 CAWGTGPGELFF TGTGCTTGGGGGACGGGCCCCGGGGAGCTGTTTTTT
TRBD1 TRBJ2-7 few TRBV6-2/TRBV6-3 CASSYVVDRDEQYF TGTGCCAGCAGTTATGTGGTGGACAGGGACGAGCAGTACTTC
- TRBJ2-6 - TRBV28 CASSIPRGSSLSGANVLTF TGTGCCAGCAGCATCCCTCGTGGGAGCTCTCTCTCTGGGGCCAACGTCCTGACTTTC
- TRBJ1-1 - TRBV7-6 CASSQGQEAFF TGTGCCAGCAGCCAAGGACAGGAAGCTTTCTTT
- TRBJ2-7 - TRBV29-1 CSVEVESSYEQYF TGCAGCGTTGAAGTAGAGAGCTCCTACGAGCAGTACTTC
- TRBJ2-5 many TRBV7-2 CASSLARRRETQYF TGTGCCAGCAGCTTAGCCAGGCGACGAGAGACCCAGTACTTC
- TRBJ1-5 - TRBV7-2 CASSLGTVRDQPQHF TGTGCCAGCAGCTTAGGGACAGTAAGGGACCAGCCCCAGCATTTT
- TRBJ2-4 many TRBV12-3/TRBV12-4 CASSPYGASKNIQYF TGTGCCAGCAGCCCTTACGGGGCATCCAAAAACATTCAGTACTTC
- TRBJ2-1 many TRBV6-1 CASRHLYEQFF TGTGCCAGCAGGCACCTATATGAGCAGTTCTTC
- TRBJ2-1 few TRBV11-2 CASSLGQGEFF TGTGCCAGCAGCTTAGGTCAGGGTGAGTTCTTC
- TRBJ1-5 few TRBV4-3 CASSQDTGTWDQPQHF TGCGCCAGCAGCCAGGATACCGGGACCTGGGATCAGCCCCAGCATTTT
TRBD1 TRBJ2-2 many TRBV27 CASSYMDRTTGELFF TGTGCCAGCAGTTACATGGACAGGACCACCGGGGAGCTGTTTTTT
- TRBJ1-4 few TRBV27 CASSSSVLTNEKLFF TGTGCCAGCAGTTCGAGTGTTCTAACTAATGAAAAACTGTTTTTT
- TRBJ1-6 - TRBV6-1 CASSEAAGHILNSDNSPLHF TGTGCCAGCAGTGAAGCGGCGGGACATATCCTGAATTCGGATAATTCACCCCTCCACTTT
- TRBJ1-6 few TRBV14 CASSQDPQIYNSPLHF TGTGCCAGCAGCCAAGATCCACAGATTTATAATTCACCCCTCCACTTT
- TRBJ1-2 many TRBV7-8 CASSLSPSGGISNYGYTF TGTGCCAGCAGCTTATCCCCTTCGGGGGGCATCTCTAACTATGGCTACACCTTC
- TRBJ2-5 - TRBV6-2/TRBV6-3 CASSYDSPRETQYF TGTGCCAGCAGTTACGACTCTCCGCGGGAGACCCAGTACTTC
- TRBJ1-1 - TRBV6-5 CASSYSKGTEAFF TGTGCCAGCAGTTACTCGAAGGGCACTGAAGCTTTCTTT
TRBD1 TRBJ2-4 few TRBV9 CASSEGQGGQYF TGTGCCAGCAGCGAGGGACAGGGTGGTCAGTACTTC
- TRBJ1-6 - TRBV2 CASSELGETSYNSPLHF TGTGCCAGCAGTGAACTGGGCGAGACCTCCTATAATTCACCCCTCCACTTT
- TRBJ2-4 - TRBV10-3 CAISESVLAKAKNIQYF TGTGCCATCAGTGAGTCGGTCCTTGCCAAGGCCAAAAACATTCAGTACTTC
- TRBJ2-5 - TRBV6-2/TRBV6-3 CASTFSQETQYF TGTGCCAGCACGTTCTCACAAGAGACCCAGTACTTC
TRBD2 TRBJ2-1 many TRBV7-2 CASSLPLAGGNEQFF TGTGCCAGCAGCTTACCCCTAGCGGGGGGGAATGAGCAGTTCTTC
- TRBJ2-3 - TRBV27 CASSRSGLDTQYF TGTGCCAGCAGTAGATCAGGGCTGGATACGCAGTATTTT